The rows below give T cell receptor beta chains drawn from one sample of a study of post-analysis software for immune sequencing data. TCRdb re-called the PCR reads with MiXCR, one entry per CDR3 protein. The sample lists roughly 730,000 distinct CDR3 sequences, just under 30% occurring once. Sequencing used blood. These receptor sequences come from a girl between 5 and 17 years old with multiple sclerosis. CDR3s include the opening cysteine and the closing phenylalanine or tryptophan. D genes are given only for firm matches. Size is omitted from some rows. Given values are once, few, many or a class for expanded clones.

>-|TRBJ2-1|TRBV6-1|13|-
CASSEVAGGQQFF
TGTGCCAGCAGTGAAGTGGCCGGGGGGCAGCAGTTCTTC
>-|TRBJ2-1|TRBV5-1|17|TRBD2
CASSLAIRDYYNVEQFF
TGCGCCAGCAGCTTGGCAATCCGGGACTATTACAATGTGGAGCAGTTCTTC
>few|TRBJ2-7|TRBV27|14|TRBD2
CASSRASGTDEQYF
TGTGCCAGCTCCCGGGCCAGCGGGACTGACGAGCAGTACTTC
>-|TRBJ1-2|TRBV19|12|-
CASRRGSAGYTF
TGTGCCAGTAGGCGGGGCTCGGCTGGCTACACCTTC
>-|TRBJ2-5|TRBV7-2|15|-
CASSLALEGPGAQYF
TGTGCCAGCAGCTTAGCGCTCGAGGGGCCGGGGGCCCAGTACTTC
>few|TRBJ2-5|TRBV2|15|TRBD2
CASSGTSGSMETQYF
TGTGCCAGCAGCGGGACTAGCGGTTCGATGGAGACCCAGTACTTC
>-|TRBJ1-5|TRBV10-3|15|-
CAISEPGAWGQPQHF
TGTGCCATCAGTGAGCCGGGGGCTTGGGGACAGCCCCAGCATTTT
>-|TRBJ2-1|TRBV9|14|-
CASSKASQYGEQFF
TGTGCCAGCAGCAAAGCCAGTCAATACGGTGAGCAGTTCTTC
>-|TRBJ1-1|TRBV10-3|13|TRBD1
CAISGTGETEAFF
TGTGCCATCAGTGGGACAGGGGAAACTGAAGCTTTCTTT
>-|TRBJ2-5|TRBV4-3|15|-
CASSQEDTSGETQYF
TGCGCCAGCAGCCAAGAGGACACCAGTGGGGAGACCCAGTACTTC
>few|TRBJ2-1|TRBV14|15|-
CASSHPVSSYNEQFF
TGTGCCAGCAGCCACCCGGTTAGCTCCTACAATGAGCAGTTCTTC
>-|TRBJ1-2|TRBV29-1|12|-
CSVGQQNYGYTF
TGCAGCGTTGGGCAGCAGAACTATGGCTACACCTTC
>-|TRBJ2-1|TRBV5-1|14|-
CASSWDHSGNEQFF
TGCGCCAGCAGCTGGGACCATTCAGGGAATGAGCAGTTCTTC
>-|TRBJ2-1|TRBV10-3|16|TRBD1
CAISDPGQAGYNEQFF
TGTGCCATCAGTGATCCCGGACAGGCTGGGTACAATGAGCAGTTCTTC
>-|TRBJ1-4|TRBV10-3|14|-
CAISNRARNEKLFF
TGTGCCATCAGTAACAGGGCCAGAAATGAAAAACTGTTTTTT
>-|TRBJ2-1|TRBV4-3|15|TRBD2
CASSPLLAGGGEQFF
TGCGCCAGCAGCCCGCTACTAGCGGGAGGAGGTGAGCAGTTCTTC
>-|TRBJ2-1|TRBV19|16|TRBD2
CASSIWTSDDYNEQFF
TGTGCCAGTAGTATATGGACTAGCGACGACTACAATGAGCAGTTCTTC
>-|TRBJ2-1|TRBV3-1|14|-
CASSQDSVMPSEFF
TGTGCCAGCAGCCAAGATAGTGTGATGCCTAGTGAGTTCTTC
>-|TRBJ1-4|TRBV15|15|-
CATSSLVGQNEKLFF
TGTGCCACCAGCAGCTTGGTAGGCCAGAATGAAAAACTGTTTTTT
>many|TRBJ2-1|TRBV20-1|11|-
CSAPATDEQFF
TGCAGTGCTCCAGCGACCGATGAGCAGTTCTTC
>-|TRBJ2-3|TRBV20-1|14|TRBD2
CSAPTSGNTDTQYF
TGCAGTGCTCCGACTAGCGGGAACACAGATACGCAGTATTTT
>-|TRBJ2-1|TRBV10-3|15|TRBD2
CAIREGLVADTEQFF
TGTGCCATCAGAGAAGGACTAGTAGCGGACACTGAGCAGTTCTTC
>-|TRBJ2-5|TRBV5-1|16|-
CASSLDLGLRKETQYF
TGCGCCAGCAGCTTGGATCTGGGACTGCGGAAAGAGACCCAGTACTTC
>many|TRBJ2-5|TRBV2|13|-
CASSAEGQETQYF
TGTGCCAGCAGCGCGGAGGGGCAAGAGACCCAGTACTTC
>few|TRBJ2-7|TRBV20-1|13|-
CSARVAGADEQYF
TGCAGTGCTAGAGTTGCCGGGGCAGACGAGCAGTACTTC
>many|TRBJ2-4|TRBV20-1|13|-
CSASERAKNIQYF
TGCAGTGCTAGCGAGCGGGCCAAAAACATTCAGTACTTC
>few|TRBJ2-1|TRBV11-2|15|-
CASSLVRQSNNEQFF
TGTGCCAGCAGCTTAGTTCGGCAGTCCAACAATGAGCAGTTCTTC
>few|TRBJ1-1|TRBV7-9|14|TRBD1
CASSWDRMNTEAFF
TGTGCCAGCAGCTGGGACAGAATGAACACTGAAGCTTTCTTT
>few|TRBJ2-5|TRBV5-1|15|-
CASSLAQTPQETQYF
TGCGCCAGCAGCTTAGCCCAGACCCCTCAAGAGACCCAGTACTTC
>-|TRBJ2-3|TRBV20-1|14|-
CSARVEDGTDTQYF
TGCAGTGCTAGAGTAGAGGATGGCACAGATACGCAGTATTTT
>-|TRBJ1-1|TRBV12-3/TRBV12-4|11|-
CASSLGNLAFF
TGTGCCAGCAGTTTGGGTAATCTAGCTTTCTTT
>-|TRBJ1-2|TRBV4-1|14|-
CASNQLFSDYGYTF
TGCGCCAGCAACCAACTATTCTCGGACTATGGCTACACCTTC
>few|TRBJ2-3|TRBV11-2|15|TRBD1
CASSQDRGRTDTQYF
TGTGCCAGCAGCCAGGACAGGGGTCGCACAGATACGCAGTATTTT
>few|TRBJ1-6|TRBV11-2|14|-
CASSAAQWNSPLHF
TGTGCCAGCAGCGCTGCGCAATGGAATTCACCCCTCCACTTT
>-|TRBJ2-2|TRBV28|15|-
CASKVPPANTGELFF
TGTGCCAGCAAGGTCCCCCCAGCGAACACCGGGGAGCTGTTTTTT
>-|TRBJ2-3|TRBV20-1|15|-
CSAFSGRERTDTQYF
TGCAGTGCCTTCTCGGGCAGGGAACGGACAGATACGCAGTATTTT
>few|TRBJ2-5|TRBV6-5|17|-
CASSYSELSQVGETQYF
TGTGCCAGCAGTTACTCGGAGCTATCCCAGGTCGGGGAGACCCAGTACTTC
>-|TRBJ2-7|TRBV24-1|13|-
CATSDLRGYEQYF
TGTGCCACCAGTGATTTGAGGGGATACGAGCAGTACTTC
>-|TRBJ2-6|TRBV7-2|14|-
CASSSPFLANVLTF
TGTGCCAGCAGCTCGCCTTTTTTGGCCAACGTCCTGACTTTC
>-|TRBJ2-7|TRBV11-2|11|-
CASSLSIEQYF
TGTGCCAGCAGCTTATCCATCGAGCAGTACTTC
>-|TRBJ2-1|TRBV11-3|18|TRBD2
CASSLGSEAGGPTNEQFF
TGTGCCAGCAGTCTGGGATCTGAAGCGGGGGGACCAACTAATGAGCAGTTCTTC
>-|TRBJ2-3|TRBV5-1|16|TRBD2
CASSALLAGGGDTQYF
TGCGCCAGCAGCGCCTTACTAGCGGGGGGCGGCGATACGCAGTATTTT
>-|TRBJ2-3|TRBV24-1|15|-
CATSDFGTGTDTQYF
TGTGCCACCAGTGATTTCGGGACCGGCACAGATACGCAGTATTTT
>-|TRBJ1-2|TRBV29-1|14|-
CSVERAGANYGYTF
TGCAGCGTTGAAAGGGCGGGGGCTAACTATGGCTACACCTTC
>-|TRBJ1-1|TRBV6-6|14|-
CASSYSAGGAEAFF
TGTGCCAGCAGTTACTCGGCCGGGGGTGCTGAAGCTTTCTTT
>-|TRBJ2-7|TRBV28|16|TRBD1
CASSLRTGERFYEQYF
TGTGCCAGCAGTCTCCGGACAGGGGAGAGGTTTTACGAGCAGTACTTC
>few|TRBJ2-5|TRBV6-1|12|-
CASLQGRNEQYF
TGTGCCAGCCTACAGGGTAGGAATGAGCAGTACTTC
>-|TRBJ2-5|TRBV5-1|17|-
CASSLRAGNHLQETQYF
TGCGCCAGCAGCTTGAGGGCAGGGAACCACCTTCAAGAGACCCAGTACTTC
>few|TRBJ2-1|TRBV29-1|15|TRBD2
CSVRAIAGGPVEQFF
TGCAGCGTAAGGGCTATAGCGGGAGGGCCCGTTGAGCAGTTCTTC
>few|TRBJ2-3|TRBV20-1|16|-
CSASPRYGGYTDTQYF
TGCAGTGCTTCCCCACGTTACGGGGGATACACAGATACGCAGTATTTT
>many|TRBJ1-2|TRBV29-1|14|TRBD1
CSGGPGQANYGYTF
TGCAGCGGAGGACCGGGACAGGCTAACTATGGCTACACCTTC
>-|TRBJ2-2|TRBV29-1|13|-
CSVELGGHGELFF
TGCAGCGTTGAGTTGGGGGGGCACGGGGAGCTGTTTTTT
>many|TRBJ2-6|TRBV9|16|-
CASSVGTPTPANVLTF
TGTGCCAGCAGCGTAGGCACCCCGACTCCGGCCAACGTCCTGACTTTC
>-|TRBJ2-3|TRBV7-2|18|TRBD2
CASSLVGRAGSSTDTQYF
TGTGCCAGCAGCTTAGTTGGGAGAGCGGGGTCAAGCACAGATACGCAGTATTTT
>few|TRBJ2-4|TRBV6-1|13|-
CASSEVRKGIQYF
TGTGCCAGCAGTGAAGTCAGGAAAGGCATTCAGTACTTC
>-|TRBJ2-1|TRBV10-3|13|-
CAISGRQYNEQFF
TGTGCCATCAGTGGAAGGCAATACAATGAGCAGTTCTTC
>-|TRBJ2-1|TRBV5-1|14|-
CASSLLTGYNEQFF
TGCGCCAGCAGCTTACTAACGGGCTACAATGAGCAGTTCTTC
>-|TRBJ1-5|TRBV12-3/TRBV12-4|16|TRBD1
CASSPWDRVGGQPQHF
TGTGCCAGCAGTCCCTGGGACAGGGTGGGGGGACAGCCCCAGCATTTT
>-|TRBJ2-5|TRBV10-1|19|TRBD2
CASRPGLAGALEVAETQYF
TGCGCCAGCAGGCCGGGACTAGCGGGCGCTCTTGAGGTTGCTGAGACCCAGTACTTC